The present TCR beta chain was sequenced within a study of T-cell reconstitution after alpha-beta-depleted transplantation in children. Study-level findings and limits: Among T cells one year after transplant, newly produced cells accounted for most counts and diversity. There were reportedly several hundred expanded graft clones from which alpha-beta T cells came about two months after transplant.

The TCRbeta library incorporated unique molecular identifiers. TCRdb reprocessed the PCR reads with MiXCR, giving one entry per CDR3 protein. Of roughly 570,000 distinct CDR3 sequences in the sample, roughly a quarter were seen once. This CDR3 has 17 residues. The germline CDR1 and CDR2 sequences are SNHLY and FYNNEI. The V end was cut by 4 bases, the J end by 3 bases, with 21 bases between. This clonotype has more than one count but fewer than ten. The antigen remains unidentified. The sequence came from a boy younger than two with Wiskott-Aldrich syndrome, due to receive a stem cell transplant. This rearrangement joins TRBV2 to TRBJ1-1; D not resolved. Sequencing was performed on PBMCs, taken before TCRalphabeta/CD19-depleted stem cell transplant. CDR3 region: CASSVSRGWAVDTEAFF. CDR3 bases: TGTGCCAGCAGTGTTAGTAGAGGTTGGGCAGTCGACACTGAAGCTTTCTTT.